This T cell receptor (beta chain) was captured by sequencing in a study of CXCR3 chemokines and chemotherapy response in bladder cancer (dated by TCRdb to between 2021 and 2024). As for the study more broadly: Whether chemotherapy response in human bladder cancer was predicted by intratumoral CXCR3 chemokine system activity was examined in the study.

The receptor library was made with PCR. The run used an Illumina HiSeq 2500. TCRdb took the public reads, trimmed them with fastp at Q25, ran MiXCR for clone calling and kept in-frame beta chains. Identical CDR3 protein sequences are pooled into one entry, listed with their most common genes and DNA. The sample table records 7,000 to 10,000 distinct CDR3 sequences; roughly 23% of these occur just once. The top ten constitute 7% to 9.5% of the sample. The germline V gene provides CDR1 MNHNS and CDR2 SASEGT. The CDR3 goes from the cysteine to the phenylalanine over 14 residues. Here the CDR3 DNA is all that survives: 42 bases in frame from base 1. V is pruned by 6 bases and J by 7 bases, leaving 3 bases of the junction without a gene match. By share, this clonotype ranks as medium-sized (0.01 to 0.1%). The antigen it binds to is not known. Base qualities were left out, and no much larger clone turns up one base away.

The receptor comes from a human donor with bladder cancer that did not respond to neoadjuvant chemotherapy. The sequence joins TRBV6-1 to TRBJ2-5, with 15 bases aligning to TRBD2. This material was collected from a patient whose treatment included neoadjuvant chemotherapy. The encoded CDR3 is CASRGLAGGVTQYF. The sequence in DNA is TGTGCCAGCAGGGGACTAGCGGGGGGCGTGACCCAGTACTTC.